This T cell receptor beta chain was recovered during a study of shared clonotypes between healthy human individuals. At deep level, the assay was performed. The method was immunoSEQ multiplex PCR; TCRdb's version includes in-frame clones alone and lacks a portion of them. The profile shows about 1.1 million clones, around three quarters of them singletons. This CDR3 is built from 13 residues. In germline, CDR1 is SEHNR, CDR2 FQNEAQ (reference sequence). V was trimmed by 2 bases and J by 8 bases, leaving 12 bases between them. This TCR was recovered from a man aged 18 to 35 in good health. Some clones in this sample may be carry-over from other donors' samples. The sequenced material came from memory CD4+ T cells from PBMCs. The subset: CD45RA-negative fraction. The rearrangement uses TRBV7-9 and TRBJ1-1; no firm D call. The CDR3 loop is CASSLFEQTEAFF. CDR3 nucleotide sequence: TGTGCCAGCAGCTTATTCGAGCAGACAGAAGCTTTCTTT. Using reference TRBV7-9 and TRBJ1-1 for the parts outside the CDR3, the full variable domain is DTGVSQNPRHKITKRGQNVTFRCDPISEHNRLYWYRQTLGQGPEFLTYFQNEAQLEKSRLLSDRFSAERPKGSFSTLEIQRTEQGDSAMYLCASSLFEQTEAFFGQGTRLTVV.